This TCR beta chain was documented in a study of kidney transplant recipient with SARS-CoV-2 infection. Each CDR3 protein is one row after TCRdb ran MiXCR on the reads. This table holds 200,000 to 300,000 distinct CDR3 sequences, roughly 26% found once. This clonotype was recorded many times. Sequences were derived from a blood sample, sampled at baseline and on roughly day 110 from a kidney transplant recipient. This receptor was taken from a male patient between 25 and 39 years old who had COVID-19 and was a kidney transplant recipient. Some of the T cells may derive from the graft donor.

The CDR3 DNA sequence: TGTGCCAGCAGTATACAGTCCAGCTTCCGAAAGACCTATGGCTACACCTTC. Protein: CASSIQSSFRKTYGYTF. This chain uses TRBV12-3 or TRBV12-4 with TRBJ1-2; D not resolved. The CDR3 sequence is 17 residues long. The V and J ends lost 5 bases and 4 bases respectively, with 23 bases between them.